This TCR beta chain was found in a study of shared clonotypes between healthy human individuals. Study-level points and caveats: On the whole, naive subsets had larger estimated richness than memory subsets had. For naive CD4 cells, 4% to 6% of clonotypes were shared across a handful of donors.

Repertoires were generated with immunoSEQ multiplex PCR, while TCRdb's copy carries only in-frame clones and drops some. The sample lists about 700,000 clones; roughly nine tenths were seen once. V dropped 0 bases and J dropped 4 bases, with 6 bases sitting between them. CDR3 length: 13 residues. Germline values: CDR1 SGHAT, CDR2 FQNNGV. This clone was picked up a small number of times. What it recognizes is unknown. Naive CD8 cells were CD45RO-negative, positively selected for CCR7, excluding terminally differentiated effector memory CD45RA+ cells. The donors were adults (healthy and HIV-negative) with no recent acute infections or vaccinations. The donor cohort consisted entirely of Caucasian adults residing in Nashville, Tennessee.

Specimen: naive CD8+ T cells sorted from blood. The sequence came from a young man in good health. The chain uses TRBV11-2 and TRBJ2-5; a possible D gene is TRBD1 (6 bases). The chain's CDR3 is CASSLDRGETQYF. Here the CDR3 DNA reads TGTGCCAGCAGCTTAGACAGGGGAGAGACCCAGTACTTC.